A single sample is the source of the 29 T cell receptor beta chains below, sequenced in a study of a mutant IDH1 vaccine in newly diagnosed glioma listed by TCRdb under 2021. Antigen specificity for these receptors is unknown. The library was generated by the immunoSEQ multiplex PCR assay. What TCRdb holds here is the immuneACCESS table cut down to in-frame rearrangements. Part of the clones is not present; checked against another copy, under half of the missing clones reflect an unresolved V gene, and the others are unexplained. The sample table lists around 56,000 clones, around 80% of them with a count of one. The ten largest clonotypes hold approximately 8% of the sample. The time point label corresponds to: week 23, last vaccination. Every vaccine dose consisted of 300 ug of a 20-mer mutant IDH1 peptide in Montanide, administered subcutaneously together with topical imiquimod. Sequenced here: PBMCs, sampled from a glioma patient whose treatment included an IDH1 peptide vaccine. Receptors originate from a woman aged 40 to 55 with glioma. Some clones in this sample may be carry-over from other donors' samples.

In the case of this clone: Other DNA sequences within the sample encode an identical CDR3. This chain links TRBV7-9 with TRBJ2-2; TRBD2 is a possible D gene (5 bases). From germline, CDR1 is SEHNR and CDR2 FQNEAQ (reference sequence). V lost 3 bases, J lost 5 bases, and 13 bases lay in between. The CDR3 extends over 15 amino acids. CDR3 amino acids: CASSLDRGWTGELFF. The CDR3 nucleotides are TGTGCCAGCAGCTTGGATCGGGGATGGACCGGGGAGCTGTTTTTT.

The J gene is TRBJ1-2, the V gene TRBV29-1, with TRBD1 as a possible D gene (6 bases). Germline CDR1 and CDR2: SQVTM and ANQGSEA. Between the trimmed V and J ends, which lost 3 bases and 7 bases, there was a span of 15 bases. CDR3 size: 13 residues. CDR3 amino acids: CSVEGGRGSGYTF. The CDR3 DNA reads TGCAGCGTTGAGGGGGGGCGCGGGAGTGGCTACACCTTC.

This clone was picked up a small number of times. J is TRBJ1-5 and V is TRBV30, with 8 positions matching TRBD1. This CDR3 has 13 residues. The ends lost 5 bases at V and 4 bases at J; junction bases unmatched: 4. CDR1 is GTSNPN and CDR2 is SVGIG in the germline V gene (reference sequence). The DNA for the CDR3 is TGTGCCTGGCGACAGGGGACTAATCAGCCCCAGCATTTT. Its protein is CAWRQGTNQPQHF.

The chain links TRBV18 to TRBJ2-5; D call uncertain. Deletions cut 3 bases from V and 3 bases from J, with 2 bases between. The CDR3 runs 11 residues. CDR1 KGHSH and CDR2 LQKENI come from the germline V gene. CDR3 sequence: CASSPEETQYF. The CDR3 nucleotides read TGTGCCAGCTCACCGGAAGAGACCCAGTACTTC.

V usage is TRBV11-2 and J usage is TRBJ2-7; no clear D gene. The CDR3 consists of 13 residues. V gave up 4 bases and J gave up 2 bases, with 9 bases separating them. The germline V gene has CDR1 SGHAT and CDR2 FQNNGV. For the CDR3, the DNA is TGTGCCAGCAGCTCCGGACGACCCTACGAGCAGTACTTC. This codes for CASSSGRPYEQYF.

The rearrangement joins TRBV7-8 to TRBJ1-2; 7 nucleotides agree with TRBD1. The germline V gene encodes CDR1 SGHVS and CDR2 FQNEAQ. CDR3 length: 13 residues. The trim removed 1 base at V and 5 bases at J, leaving 1 base unmatched. CDR3 in amino acids: CASSLGDRYGYTF. The DNA of the CDR3 is TGTGCCAGCAGCTTAGGGGACAGATATGGCTACACCTTC.

The sample holds one count of this clone. The chain links TRBV5-1 to TRBJ1-4; no reliable D call. Deletions cut 5 bases from V and 8 bases from J, with 7 bases between. CDR3 size: 11 residues. Germline V gene lookup returns CDR1 SGHRS and CDR2 YFSETQ. CDR3 in DNA: TGCGCCAGCAGTCAGGCGGAAAAACTGTTTTTT. The encoded protein is CASSQAEKLFF.

The table lists this clone with a count of one. V gene TRBV4-3 combines with J gene TRBJ1-2; D is undetermined. The germline CDR1 and CDR2 sequences are LGHNA and YSLEER. V dropped 0 bases and J dropped 4 bases, with 12 bases sitting between them. This CDR3 is built from 15 residues. The CDR3 coding sequence is TGCGCCAGCAGCCAAGATCCCAACACCGCCTATGGCTACACCTTC. Amino acid sequence: CASSQDPNTAYGYTF.

The V and J genes are TRBV5-4 and TRBJ1-2; TRBD1 might be the D (5 bases). Germline loops: CDR1 SGHNT, CDR2 YYREEE (reference sequence). V dropped 4 bases and J dropped 4 bases, with 11 bases sitting between them. This CDR3 has 13 residues. The CDR3 is CASSADTSYGYTF. CDR3 DNA sequence: TGTGCCAGCAGCGCGGACACGAGCTATGGCTACACCTTC.

The chain carries TRBV30 and TRBJ2-3; D might be TRBD2 (5 bases). V was shortened by 2 bases and J by 0 bases, with 12 bases between the two germline ends. The CDR3 length is 15 residues. CDR1 GTSNPN and CDR2 SVGIG come from the germline V gene (reference sequence). The CDR3 DNA sequence: TGTGCCTGGAGTCCTGGAGGACCTAGCACAGATACGCAGTATTTT. Its protein is CAWSPGGPSTDTQYF.

This clone has more than one count but fewer than ten. The chain carries TRBV7-9 and TRBJ2-5; no clear D. Trimming took 6 bases from V and 2 from J, leaving 19 bases between them. Germline lookup yields CDR1 SEHNR and CDR2 FQNEAQ (reference sequence). The CDR3 totals 16 residues. The CDR3 region has the DNA TGTGCCAGCAGTCCACCGACGGGCCTGGGTCAAGAGACCCAGTACTTC. As protein: CASSPPTGLGQETQYF.

The chain is built from TRBV10-3 and TRBJ1-2; unclear D gene. Germline CDR1 ENHRY, CDR2 SYGVKD. With 0 bases removed from V and 5 bases from J, the gap between germline ends came to 4 bases. The CDR3 contains 12 residues. CDR3: CAISESIYGYTF. As DNA, the CDR3 is TGTGCCATCAGTGAGTCGATATATGGCTACACCTTC.

This sequence joins TRBV27 and TRBJ1-1; 9 bases fit TRBD1. CDR3 length: 16 residues. V was clipped by 0 bases and J by 5 bases; unmatched bases: 7. CDR1 and CDR2 (germline): MNHEY, SMNVEV (reference sequence). The CDR3 reads CASSLSKGQGNTEAFF. The DNA for the CDR3 is TGTGCCAGCAGTTTATCCAAAGGACAGGGGAATACTGAAGCTTTCTTT.

The CDR3 nucleotides read TGTGCCAGCAAAAGGGGGGAAGAGACCCAGTACTTC. This codes for CASKRGEETQYF. The rearrangement uses TRBV2 and TRBJ2-5; D tentatively reads TRBD1 or TRBD2 (6 bases each). The CDR3 loop spans 12 amino acids. CDR1 and CDR2 (germline): SNHLY, FYNNEI. The ends were cut back, 7 bases at V and 3 bases at J, with 9 bases in the middle. Based on the CDR3 plus reference TRBV2 and TRBJ2-5, the full variable domain is EPEVTQTPSHQVTQMGQEVILRCVPISNHLYFYWYRQILGQKVEFLVSFYNNEISEKSEIFDDQFSVERPDGSNFTLKIRSTKLEDSAMYFCASKRGEETQYFGPGTRLLVL.

The chain employs TRBV2 and TRBJ2-7; 13 bases are a match to TRBD2. The ends lost 6 bases at V and 1 base at J; junction bases unmatched: 3. The germline gives CDR1 SNHLY, CDR2 FYNNEI. The CDR3 is made up of 15 amino acids. The CDR3 sequence: CASSMGLAGSYEQYF. The CDR3 DNA reads TGTGCCAGCAGCATGGGACTAGCGGGATCCTACGAGCAGTACTTC.

The chain carries TRBV2 and TRBJ1-2; D uncertain. The V end was cut by 2 bases, the J end by 3 bases, with 10 bases between. Germline lookup yields CDR1 SNHLY and CDR2 FYNNEI. This CDR3 is built from 14 residues. The CDR3 reads CASSEWEEDYGYTF. The CDR3 DNA reads as TGTGCCAGCAGTGAATGGGAAGAGGACTATGGCTACACCTTC.

V gene TRBV7-2 combines with J gene TRBJ1-1, with no clear D. This CDR3 comprises 13 residues. The germline V gene has CDR1 SGHTA and CDR2 FQGNSA. The V and J ends lost 5 bases and 4 bases respectively, with 11 bases between them. The chain's CDR3 is CASSPHHLTEAFF. The CDR3, as DNA: TGTGCCAGCAGCCCCCATCATCTCACTGAAGCTTTCTTT.

The V gene is TRBV27, the J gene TRBJ2-7, with D possibly matching TRBD2 (6 bases). Per germline, CDR1 MNHEY and CDR2 SMNVEV (reference sequence). Trimming took off 4 bases at V and 6 bases at J, with 10 bases between the two ends. The CDR3 runs 12 residues. The CDR3 DNA sequence: TGTGCCAGCAGTTCGGGCGGGGTCGAGCAGTACTTC. Protein: CASSSGGVEQYF.

This sequence joins TRBV11-3 and TRBJ2-7; D not certain. The V gene's germline CDR1 is SGHNT and CDR2 YENEEA. Trimming took 3 bases from V and 7 from J, leaving 13 bases between them. This CDR3 is 13 amino acids long. In DNA form, the CDR3 reads TGTGCCAGCAGCTTGGGCTCCGGTTGGGAGCAGTACTTC. Its protein product is CASSLGSGWEQYF.

The chain joins TRBV6-1 to TRBJ2-4, with 9 bases aligning to TRBD2. This CDR3 has 16 amino acids. Germline values: CDR1 MNHNS, CDR2 SASEGT. With V trimmed by 3 bases and J by 8 bases, 11 bases remained unmatched. The CDR3 coding sequence is TGTGCCAGCAGTGACCGTCCCGGAGCGGGGGGAGACATTCAGTACTTC. Its protein is CASSDRPGAGGDIQYF.

The chain employs TRBV10-3 and TRBJ1-4; 7 positions match TRBD1. V gave up 7 bases and J gave up 4 bases; unmatched junction bases: 6. Germline CDR1 reads ENHRY; CDR2 reads SYGVKD. This CDR3 contains 14 residues. The CDR3 reads CAIKQGRDNEKLFF. CDR3 bases: TGTGCCATCAAACAGGGGCGAGATAATGAAAAACTGTTTTTT.

This clone was seen more than once but under ten times. The chain carries TRBV6-5 and TRBJ1-1; D is uncertain. The CDR3 sequence is 13 residues long. V was pared by 2 bases and J by 0 bases, with 4 bases between. Looked up from germline, CDR1 is MNHEY and CDR2 is SVGAGI. CDR3 nucleotides: TGTGCCAGCAGTTACCAATTGAACACTGAAGCTTTCTTT. Translating it yields CASSYQLNTEAFF.

This chain joins TRBV9 and TRBJ2-7; D possibly corresponds to TRBD2 (5 bases). V lost 4 bases and J 4 bases, leaving 12 bases between the germline ends. The length of the CDR3 is 13 residues. The germline CDR1 and CDR2 sequences are SGDLS and YYNGEE. CDR3 residues: CASSPSGVYEQYF. Written as DNA, the CDR3 is TGTGCCAGCAGCCCCTCCGGGGTATACGAGCAGTACTTC.

The chain links TRBV30 to TRBJ2-7, with 7 bases lining up with TRBD1. The CDR3 spans 14 residues. V shed 6 bases and J 0 bases; nucleotides not matched to a gene: 8. CDR1 GTSNPN and CDR2 SVGIG come from the germline V gene (reference sequence). The CDR3 protein is CACSTGASSYEQYF. As DNA, the CDR3 is TGTGCCTGCAGTACAGGGGCGAGCTCCTACGAGCAGTACTTC.

The chain links TRBV14 to TRBJ1-3; 7 bases fit TRBD1. V dropped 4 bases and J dropped 3; count of bases not matched to a gene: 9. Germline CDR1 and CDR2: SGHDN and FVKESK. The CDR3 is made up of 16 amino acids. The CDR3 DNA is TGTGCCAGCAGCCCAGGCGACAGGGTGTATGGAAACACCATATATTTT. Protein: CASSPGDRVYGNTIYF.

This clone was counted a single time. V is TRBV4-2 and J is TRBJ2-3, with TRBD2 matching over 9 bases. With V trimmed by 0 bases and J by 1 base, 5 bases remained unmatched. Germline CDR1 is LGHNA and CDR2 is YNFKEQ. This CDR3 is 17 amino acids long. CDR3 DNA sequence: TGTGCCAGCAGCCAAGAGAGCGGGGGGCCGGGCACAGATACGCAGTATTTT. Encoded protein: CASSQESGGPGTDTQYF.

The chain carries TRBV18 and TRBJ1-5, with 8 bases fitting TRBD1. The CDR3 length is 16 residues. The germline CDR1 and CDR2 sequences are KGHSH and LQKENI. V lost 0 bases to trimming and J lost 6 bases; unmatched junction nucleotides: 7. CDR3 bases: TGTGCCAGCTCACCACCCGCGGCAGGGGGCAGTCAGCCCCAGCATTTT. Its translation: CASSPPAAGGSQPQHF.

V usage is TRBV30 and J usage is TRBJ1-1; 7 nucleotides line up with TRBD1. V was pared by 5 bases and J by 0 bases, with 12 bases of the junction left unmatched. The CDR3 extends over 16 amino acids. Germline CDR1 GTSNPN, CDR2 SVGIG (reference sequence). Here the CDR3 DNA reads TGTGCCTGGGTGGCTGGGGACAGTGACATGAACACTGAAGCTTTCTTT. This encodes CAWVAGDSDMNTEAFF.

The chain uses TRBV9 and TRBJ2-2; D gene unclear. V was pared by 0 bases and J by 5 bases, with 14 bases between. The CDR3 spans 16 residues. Germline loops: CDR1 SGDLS, CDR2 YYNGEE. The CDR3 protein is CASSVDPRGWTGELFF. The CDR3 DNA reads TGTGCCAGCAGCGTAGACCCCCGTGGATGGACCGGGGAGCTGTTTTTT.